Below, one T cell receptor (beta chain) is given with its context. No antigen is known for it. This entry comes from a study of vaccination effects on CD4 cells after COVID-19. Antigen-specific CD4+ T cells were first expanded with viral peptide pools by the ViraFEST assay and only then sequenced. Subsequent to a culture period of 10 to 11 days, CD4+ T cells were isolated. Participants got two doses of BNT162b2 or mRNA-1273 vaccine. A few million PBMC were seeded per well and grown in the presence of roughly 11 IU/ml IL-2 and about 10 ug/ml peptides. On day 3 and again on day 7, half the medium was replaced with IL-2 medium. Assay used: immunoSEQ multiplex PCR; TCRdb lists only in-frame clones, some missing. The repertoire has about 80,000 clones, roughly 73% of them found once; the top ten carry more than 0.95%. V shed 5 bases and J 5 bases; nucleotides not matched to a gene: 9. The CDR3 covers 15 residues. Germline CDR1 reads MNHEY; CDR2 reads SVGAGI.

The V gene is TRBV6-5, the J gene TRBJ1-5, with 7 bases fitting TRBD1. The specimen was CD4+ T cells from PBMCs cultured with HCoV-OC43 spike peptides, collected after COVID-19 vaccination. Subset in this sample: HCoV-OC43 spike overlapping peptide pool stimulation. The clonotype originates from a human donor who received a COVID-19 vaccine. The CDR3 is CASSPTGVRDQPQHF. CDR3 nucleotides: TGTGCCAGCAGTCCTACAGGGGTAAGGGATCAGCCCCAGCATTTT.